A selection of T cell receptor beta chains follows, all from one sample in a study of shared clonotypes between healthy human individuals. Repertoires were generated with immunoSEQ multiplex PCR, while TCRdb's copy carries only in-frame clones and drops some. This sample has about 330,000 clones; roughly 87% occur once, and the top ten carry about 17%. The sequenced material came from memory CD8+ T cells sorted from blood. These TCRs come from a man between 18 and 35 years old in good health. The CDR3 runs from the conserved cysteine through the conserved F or W. Each record gives: clone size, J gene, V gene, D gene, CDR3 DNA, CDR3 protein. The D gene is left open where the match is weak. Expanded clones are given a class, and other clones once, few, many or no size at all.

>-|TRBJ2-7|TRBV7-8|TRBD1
TGTGCCAGCAGCTGGGAGACAGGGAAATACGAGCAGTACTTC
CASSWETGKYEQYF
>-|TRBJ2-1|TRBV7-6|TRBD1
TGTGCCAGCACCGACAGGGGCTCCTACAATGAGCAGTTCTTC
CASTDRGSYNEQFF
>-|TRBJ2-3|TRBV7-9|-
TGTGCCAGCAGCTTATCGTTAGATACGCAGTATTTT
CASSLSLDTQYF
>once|TRBJ1-1|TRBV4-1|-
TGCGCCAGCAGCCAGGCGGGAAGTATATTCACTGAAGCTTTCTTT
CASSQAGSIFTEAFF
>-|TRBJ2-7|TRBV29-1|-
TGCAGCGTTGAAGATAACGGGAGCTACGAGCAGTACTTC
CSVEDNGSYEQYF
>-|TRBJ1-6|TRBV6-5|-
TGTGCCAGCAGGGGGGACGTGGCCCCCTATTCACCCCTCCACTTT
CASRGDVAPYSPLHF
>few|TRBJ2-7|TRBV21-1|-
TGTGCCAGCAGCAAGGGGACAGGCTACGAGCAGTACTTC
CASSKGTGYEQYF
>-|TRBJ2-1|TRBV4-2|-
TGTGCCAGCAGCCAAGATAATGAGCAGTTCTTC
CASSQDNEQFF
>once|TRBJ2-1|TRBV27|TRBD1
TGTGCCAGCAGTATCCGGACAGGACCGAGCTCCTACAATGAGCAGTTCTTC
CASSIRTGPSSYNEQFF
>-|TRBJ2-7|TRBV2|-
TGTGCCAGCTATCAGGGTTTTTACGAGCAGTACTTC
CASYQGFYEQYF
>-|TRBJ2-7|TRBV6-5|-
TGTGCCAGCAGGATAGCAGTGTTGGGCTACGAGCAGTACTTC
CASRIAVLGYEQYF
>-|TRBJ2-3|TRBV7-2|-
TGTGCCAGCAGCTTAGTTTGGGCGGGGAGCACAGATACGCAGTATTTT
CASSLVWAGSTDTQYF
>-|TRBJ2-2|TRBV4-1|-
TGCGCCAGCAGCCACACCACCCTAACGGGCAGCAACACCGGGGAGCTGTTTTTT
CASSHTTLTGSNTGELFF
>-|TRBJ1-1|TRBV20-1|-
TGCAGTGCCGACACATACACTGAAGCTTTCTTT
CSADTYTEAFF
>-|TRBJ2-3|TRBV2|-
TGTGCCAGCAGTAGGCTAGAGGCAGATACGCAGTATTTT
CASSRLEADTQYF
>-|TRBJ2-3|TRBV7-6|-
TGTGCCAGCAGCGACCGTAGGGCCCGGGCAGATACGCAGTATTTT
CASSDRRARADTQYF
>-|TRBJ2-1|TRBV27|TRBD1
TGTGCCAGCAGTTCCCAGGGGGTCTACAATGAGCAGTTCTTC
CASSSQGVYNEQFF
>-|TRBJ2-7|TRBV30|-
TGTGCCTGGAGTCCGCCGTGGCTTACCTACGAGCAGTACTTC
CAWSPPWLTYEQYF
>few|TRBJ2-5|TRBV5-8|-
TGTGCCAGCAGGCCCCCAGCCGAAGAGACCCAGTACTTC
CASRPPAEETQYF
>-|TRBJ1-2|TRBV6-5|TRBD1
TGTGCCAGCAGTTACTCTAGGGACAGAGACTATGGCTACACCTTC
CASSYSRDRDYGYTF
>few|TRBJ2-3|TRBV9|TRBD2
TGTGCCAGCAGCCCCCATCAATCGACTAGCGGACTAACAGATACGCAGTATTTT
CASSPHQSTSGLTDTQYF
>-|TRBJ2-2|TRBV29-1|TRBD1
TGCAGCGCCTCCGGGACAGGAGACGGGGAGCTGTTTTTT
CSASGTGDGELFF
>-|TRBJ1-1|TRBV29-1|-
TGCAGCGTTGACTGGGACTTGGACGAAGCTTTCTTT
CSVDWDLDEAFF
>-|TRBJ1-1|TRBV5-4|-
TGTGCCAGCAGCCCAGCGGGGGCGAACACTGAAGCTTTCTTT
CASSPAGANTEAFF
>-|TRBJ2-1|TRBV7-9|-
TGTGCCAGCAGCTTAGAACAGGGGCAGTTCTTC
CASSLEQGQFF
>-|TRBJ2-7|TRBV7-2|TRBD2
TGTGCCAGCAGCTCTGGGGCTAGCGGTACCTACGAGCAGTACTTC
CASSSGASGTYEQYF
>once|TRBJ1-1|TRBV4-1|-
TGCGCCAGCAGCCAAGAAGGGTGGGGGAACACTGAAGCTTTCTTT
CASSQEGWGNTEAFF
>many|TRBJ1-1|TRBV28|TRBD1
TGTGCCAGCAGTTTATACCGGGACAGAGTTGAAGCTTTCTTT
CASSLYRDRVEAFF
>-|TRBJ2-7|TRBV4-1|-
TGCGCCAGCAGCGACCAGGGATTGGGCTACGAGCAGTACTTC
CASSDQGLGYEQYF
>-|TRBJ2-1|TRBV28|TRBD2
TGTGCCAGCAGTTTATATAGCGGGGGGTACAATGAGCAGTTCTTC
CASSLYSGGYNEQFF
>-|TRBJ1-2|TRBV28|-
TGTGCCAGCACAGCCGGGATGAACTATGGCTACACCTTC
CASTAGMNYGYTF
>-|TRBJ2-7|TRBV5-5|-
TGTGCCAGCAGCTTGGTGGACGCCTACGAGCAGTACTTC
CASSLVDAYEQYF
>-|TRBJ2-1|TRBV7-9|-
TGTGCCAGCAGCTTAGCGAGGGAGACAGGAGAGCAGTTCTTC
CASSLARETGEQFF
>-|TRBJ2-2|TRBV6-5|-
TGTGCCAGCAGTTACTCCGGGACCGACACCGGGGAGCTGTTTTTT
CASSYSGTDTGELFF
>-|TRBJ1-5|TRBV30|-
TGTGCCTGGACCCCAGGATTGGGGGCGGGTCAGCCCCAGCATTTT
CAWTPGLGAGQPQHF
>-|TRBJ2-7|TRBV7-9|-
TGTGCCAGCACTCGGACGGACAGCTCCTACGAGCAGTACTTC
CASTRTDSSYEQYF
>-|TRBJ1-4|TRBV7-9|-
TGTGCCAGCAGCTTAGTTGTGGCAGGCGGTAATGAAAAACTGTTTTTT
CASSLVVAGGNEKLFF
>-|TRBJ2-1|TRBV5-1|-
TGCGCCAGCAGCTTGGTAGGGGGACCCTACAATGAGCAGTTCTTC
CASSLVGGPYNEQFF
>-|TRBJ2-7|TRBV4-3|TRBD2
TGCGCCAGCAGCCAACGGACTAGCGGGGGCTACGAGCAGTACTTC
CASSQRTSGGYEQYF
>-|TRBJ1-1|TRBV28|TRBD1
TGTGCCAGCAGTTCTCGGCAGGGGGGAACTGAAGCTTTCTTT
CASSSRQGGTEAFF
>-|TRBJ2-7|TRBV7-9|TRBD2
TGTGCCAGCAGCTCACGGGATAGCGGGCTCTACGAGCAGTACTTC
CASSSRDSGLYEQYF
>-|TRBJ2-7|TRBV2|TRBD1
TGTGCCAGCATTGGACAGGGCTACGAGCAGTACTTC
CASIGQGYEQYF